A selection of T cell receptor beta chains follows, all from one sample in a study of cytomegalovirus exposure and HLA in healthy donors. TCRdb's copy holds only in-frame clones and misses some; the assay was immunoSEQ multiplex PCR. Found here are 150,000 to 200,000 clones, less than 80% of them singletons; the top ten hold roughly 0.64%. The sequenced material came from PBMCs. The receptors stem from a woman aged 35 to 49 in good health and CMV-seronegative. Both conserved end residues are part of each CDR3. A D gene is named only where the DNA matches it firmly. A row's size may be missing; if present it is once, few, many or a size class.

len | j_gene | d_gene | v_gene | abundance | CDR3nt | CDR3aa
18 | TRBJ1-5 | - | TRBV6-1 | - | TGTGCCAGCAGTGGTTTAGGAGCGCCCGGCGGTTGGAATCAGCCCCAGCATTTT | CASSGLGAPGGWNQPQHF
11 | TRBJ2-1 | - | TRBV6-5 | few | TGTGCCAGCAGTTACGGTAGTGAGCAGTTCTTC | CASSYGSEQFF
16 | TRBJ2-3 | TRBD1 | TRBV19 | once | TGTGCCAGTTCCAGGGTAGGGACAGGGGGCCGGGATACGCAGTATTTT | CASSRVGTGGRDTQYF
12 | TRBJ1-3 | - | TRBV6-1 | - | TGTGCCAGCAGTGATCGTGGAAACACCATATATTTT | CASSDRGNTIYF
15 | TRBJ1-5 | TRBD1 | TRBV9 | - | TGTGCCAGCAGCGTAGGGGGGACAGGGGAAGAGCCCCAGCATTTT | CASSVGGTGEEPQHF
15 | TRBJ2-2 | - | TRBV7-9 | - | TGTGCCAGCAGCTTAACCGGGACACTCACCGGGGAGCTGTTTTTT | CASSLTGTLTGELFF
15 | TRBJ2-5 | TRBD1 | TRBV5-6 | few | TGTGCCAGCAGCCGAGGACAGGGGGCTCCAGAGACCCAGTACTTC | CASSRGQGAPETQYF
15 | TRBJ2-3 | - | TRBV11-2 | - | TGTGCCAGCAGCTTATGGTCGAGCAGCGCAGATACGCAGTATTTT | CASSLWSSSADTQYF
15 | TRBJ2-1 | - | TRBV6-5 | - | TGTGCCAGCAGTTACCTGAGGGTGTCGCGGGATGAGCAGTTCTTC | CASSYLRVSRDEQFF
15 | TRBJ2-6 | - | TRBV5-1 | few | TGCGCCAGCAGCTTGCGTTTCTCTGGGGCCAACGTCCTGACTTTC | CASSLRFSGANVLTF
15 | TRBJ1-1 | TRBD1 | TRBV18 | - | TGTGCCAGCTCATTGGGGACAGGGGGGTACACTGAAGCTTTCTTT | CASSLGTGGYTEAFF
13 | TRBJ1-5 | - | TRBV27 | - | TGTGCCAGCGCTAAAACAGGGCTTCGGCCCCAGCATTTT | CASAKTGLRPQHF
15 | TRBJ2-7 | - | TRBV7-8 | - | TGTGCCAGCAGCTTGGGGTTGCCGGGGGTATCCGAGCAGTACTTC | CASSLGLPGVSEQYF
14 | TRBJ1-3 | - | TRBV6-6 | - | TGTGCCAGCATTATGACAGTCTCTGGAAACACCATATATTTT | CASIMTVSGNTIYF
14 | TRBJ1-1 | - | TRBV7-9 | - | TGTTCCAGCAGCTTAGCCCGGGAATACACTGAAGCTTTCTTT | CSSSLAREYTEAFF
16 | TRBJ1-4 | - | TRBV5-1 | few | TGCGCCAGCAGCCTAACGTACAGGCCTTGGAGTGAAAAACTGTTTTTT | CASSLTYRPWSEKLFF
15 | TRBJ2-1 | - | TRBV9 | - | TGTGCCAGCAGCTTCGCCGGGACTGGTGACAATGAGCAGTTCTTC | CASSFAGTGDNEQFF
16 | TRBJ2-2 | TRBD1 | TRBV6-4 | - | TGTGCCAGCAGTGGACCCCCCGGGACAGAGACCGGGGAGCTGTTTTTT | CASSGPPGTETGELFF
16 | TRBJ2-4 | TRBD1 | TRBV4-3 | - | TGCGCCAGCAACAAGAGACAGGGTGTTGCCAAAAACATTCAGTACTTC | CASNKRQGVAKNIQYF